The next 15 T cell receptor beta chains were all read from a single sample in a study of T cell repertoires in cytomegalovirus infection. Antigen specificity for these receptors is unknown. TCRdb reprocessed the reads with MiXCR, giving one entry per CDR3 protein. In the table there are approximately 270,000 distinct CDR3 sequences, less than 25% of which are singletons. The input for sequencing was cultured PBMCs, taken from culture after CMV antigen stimulation. Receptor source: a human donor in good health (CMV status not recorded). Some clones in this sample may be carry-over from other donors' samples.

The chain is built from TRBV19 and TRBJ2-1; 7 bases match TRBD1. Germline CDR1 LNHDA, CDR2 SQIVND (reference sequence). CDR3 length equals 16 residues. V dropped 4 bases and J dropped 3; count of bases not matched to a gene: 9. The CDR3 is CASSRKQGSDYNEQFF. The CDR3 DNA is TGTGCCAGTAGTAGAAAACAGGGGAGTGACTACAATGAGCAGTTCTTC.

Note on this clonotype: This is likely a read error, given that the CDR3 carries no conserved phenylalanine or tryptophan at its end. This sequence joins TRBV5-6 and TRBJ2-5; a weak D match, TRBD1 (5 bases). This CDR3 is 15 amino acids long. V lost 1 base and J lost 2, with 12 bases in between. Germline V gene sequence: CDR1 SGHDT, CDR2 YYEEEE. The DNA of the CDR3 is TGTGCCAGCAGCTTGAGGCCAGGGCTACAAGAGACCCAGTACTGC. It codes for CASSLRPGLQETQYC.

The gene calls are TRBV7-4 and TRBJ2-7; 11 positions agree with TRBD1. Trimming took 3 bases from V and 9 from J; bases not matched to a gene: 7. Germline assignment: CDR1 SGHVT and CDR2 SQSDAQ. This CDR3 contains 14 residues. CDR3 nucleotides: TGTGCCAGCAGCTTTGGGACAGGGGGTTCTGGGCAGTACGTC. Its translation: CASSFGTGGSGQYV.

The sample holds many counts of this clonotype. The chain uses TRBV12-3 or TRBV12-4 and TRBJ1-4; D unresolved. V was clipped by 1 base and J by 4 bases, with 10 bases between them. CDR3 length: 15 amino acids. The DNA of the CDR3 is TGTGCCAGCAGTTTAGGACTAACGCGTAATGAAAAACTGTTTTTT. Protein product: CASSLGLTRNEKLFF.

This clonotype was seen a handful of times. The chain links TRBV27 to TRBJ1-3; D is undetermined. V was pared by 2 bases and J by 0 bases, with 8 bases between. The CDR3 consists of 15 residues. The germline gives CDR1 MNHEY, CDR2 SMNVEV (reference sequence). DNA for the CDR3: TGTGCCAGCAGTTTAAAACCGTTCTCTGGAAACACCATATATTTT. Its translation: CASSLKPFSGNTIYF.

This clonotype was detected a few times. This chain connects TRBV18 to TRBJ2-5, with D possibly TRBD1 on 5 matching bases. The CDR3 has 16 amino acids. V lost 2 bases, J lost 0 bases, and 13 bases lay in between. Looked up from germline, CDR1 is KGHSH and CDR2 is LQKENI. The CDR3 protein is CASSPYWGEDQETQYF. The CDR3 nucleotides read TGTGCCAGCTCACCATATTGGGGCGAGGACCAAGAGACCCAGTACTTC.

This rearrangement joins TRBV4-3 to TRBJ2-7; D not resolved. The V end was cut by 0 bases, the J end by 3 bases, with 9 bases between. The CDR3 has 14 residues. Per the germline V gene, CDR1 is LGHNA and CDR2 is YSLEER. The CDR3 is CASSQDIKVYEQYF. The CDR3 nucleotides are TGCGCCAGCAGCCAAGATATCAAGGTCTACGAGCAGTACTTC.

This clonotype was counted only a few times. The chain employs TRBV12-3 or TRBV12-4 and TRBJ2-1; 10 bases align to TRBD1. The V segment lost 5 bases and the J segment 8 bases; nucleotides outside the gene matches: 12. This CDR3 is 16 amino acids long. The chain's CDR3 is CASSPGTGVPIDEQFF. The CDR3 region has the DNA TGTGCCAGCAGTCCGGGGACAGGGGTCCCAATCGATGAGCAGTTCTTC.

This clonotype appeared a few times. The rearrangement joins TRBV6-2 or TRBV6-3 to TRBJ2-5; D is unresolved. The germline V gene encodes CDR1 MNHEY and CDR2 SVGEGT. V gave up 5 bases and J gave up 5 bases, with 9 bases separating them. The CDR3 is 12 amino acids. The CDR3 sequence: CASSRMPETQYF. CDR3 nucleotide sequence: TGTGCCAGCAGTCGAATGCCCGAGACCCAGTACTTC.

A note on this clonotype: The DNA is left out, because the CDR3 cannot be placed on it with certainty; the CDR3 is given as TCRdb lists it. The rearrangement links TRBV2 to TRBJ2-1; the D call TRBD2 from the table was never checked on the DNA. Germline V gene sequence: CDR1 SNHLY, CDR2 FYNNEI. The CDR3 contains 14 residues when both ends are counted. This CDR3 is CATTVAGLNPEQFF.

This clonotype was recorded at least ten times. The chain links TRBV7-8 to TRBJ2-3, with TRBD2 as a possible D gene (6 bases). Germline values: CDR1 SGHVS, CDR2 FQNEAQ. The CDR3 is made up of 15 amino acids. With 2 bases removed from V and 3 bases from J, the gap between germline ends came to 12 bases. The CDR3 loop is CASSLRPAGTDTQYF. The CDR3 region has the DNA TGTGCCAGCAGCTTAAGGCCCGCGGGAACAGATACGCAGTATTTT.

Points on this clonotype: This may stem from a read error, because a much larger clone lies one nucleotide away. The chain employs TRBV6-5 and TRBJ1-2; TRBD1 might be the D (5 bases). CDR1 and CDR2 from the germline V gene are MNHEY and SVGAGI. The length of the CDR3 is 13 residues. Trimming cost V 5 bases and J 7 bases, with 14 bases left between them. CDR3 coding DNA: TGTGCCAGCAGTACACAGGATATGGGTGGCTACACCTTC. Its protein product is CASSTQDMGGYTF.

The rearrangement uses TRBV7-9 and TRBJ2-5, with 9 bases lining up with TRBD1. There are 15 residues in the CDR3. V was pared by 4 bases and J by 5 bases, with 8 bases of the junction left unmatched. Germline CDR1 SEHNR, CDR2 FQNEAQ (reference sequence). As DNA, the CDR3 is TGTGCCAGCAGCTCTTGGACAGGGGCGGGGGAGACCCAGTACTTC. Protein sequence: CASSSWTGAGETQYF.

This clonotype was counted a few times. CDR3 in DNA: TGTGCCAGCAGTCAGGGACTAGCGGGAGACTACGAGCAGTACTTC. It translates to CASSQGLAGDYEQYF. The V and J genes are TRBV28 and TRBJ2-7; 14 bases are shared with TRBD2. In germline, CDR1 is MDHEN, CDR2 SYDVKM. Trimming cost V 5 bases and J 3 bases; bases outside gene matches: 3. This CDR3 has 15 residues.

This clonotype was counted a few times. The V call is TRBV19, the J call TRBJ1-1; unclear D gene. This CDR3 has 13 amino acids. Germline assignment: CDR1 LNHDA and CDR2 SQIVND (reference sequence). V was trimmed by 6 bases and J by 4 bases, leaving 12 bases between them. The chain's CDR3 is CASSPQRGTEAFF. The CDR3 DNA reads as TGTGCCAGTAGCCCCCAGAGAGGCACTGAAGCTTTCTTT.